This entry features one TCR beta chain sequence. What it binds is not known. This entry is derived from a study of cytomegalovirus exposure and HLA in healthy donors. Across the study: In terms of ancestry, the Caucasian-associated cluster contained about 80% of the roughly 400 genotyped donors. General study points: It emerged from a later analysis that several of the most significant clusters appeared to be linked to common viral pathogens. Researchers reportedly found TCR beta sequences accurately predicted most subjects' HLA-A and HLA-B alleles. Most observed TCR sequences were rare, whereas some public TCRs were detected in many donors.

This CDR3 is built from 15 residues. Trimming took 3 bases from V and 6 from J, leaving 15 bases between them. CDR1 is SGHNT, CDR2 YYREEE, per germline (reference sequence). The PCR used 60 Vbeta and 13 Jbeta primers. This table comes from immunoSEQ multiplex PCR, and its TCRdb copy is limited to in-frame clones, with some not included. The table records about 130,000 clones, 70% to 80% of them present only once. This sequence originates from a man aged 25-40 years in good health and CMV-seronegative. Sequenced material: PBMCs. The rearrangement uses TRBV5-4 and TRBJ2-2; possible D gene TRBD1, 6 bases. CDR3 DNA: TGTGCCAGCAGCTCCAGGGGAAATAAGGCCGGGGAGCTGTTTTTT. It codes for CASSSRGNKAGELFF.